A single sample gave rise to the 27 T cell receptor beta chains below, sequenced in a study of blood T cells in healthy people across ages. A sample-barcoded 5' primer and a J-beta primer mix were used in a second PCR of about 7 to 12 cycles. TCRdb recomputed calls from the 5' RACE reads with MiXCR, one row per CDR3 protein. The sample holds almost 1 million distinct CDR3 sequences, just over 50% seen once. Sequenced material: blood. The origin of the receptors is a woman aged 60-75 years in good health.

The chain joins TRBV29-1 to TRBJ2-1; TRBD2 is a possible D gene (5 bases). Trimming took 6 bases from V and 8 from J, leaving 17 bases between them. In germline, CDR1 is SQVTM, CDR2 ANQGSEA. The CDR3 spans 13 residues. The CDR3 spells CSVHDRYGDEQFF. The CDR3 DNA follows: TGCAGCGTCCATGACCGTTACGGGGATGAGCAGTTCTTC.

Comments on this clonotype: Its ends do not fully match the called genes, so a read error is possible. This sequence joins TRBV4-1 and TRBJ1-2; D is unresolved. The V gene's germline CDR1 is MGHRA and CDR2 YSYEKL. The CDR3 covers 14 residues. CDR3 protein: CASSQDRRPYGYTF. CDR3 in DNA: TGTGCCAGCAGCCAAGATCGGAGGCCTTATGGCTACACCTTC.

The rearrangement links TRBV7-9 to TRBJ2-1, with D maybe TRBD1 (6 bases). V was cut by 0 bases and J by 7 bases, with 13 bases left in between. CDR3 length: 15 amino acids. The germline V gene has CDR1 SEHNR and CDR2 FQNEAQ (reference sequence). The CDR3 loop is CASSLAGTTGNEQFF. CDR3 sequence (DNA): TGTGCCAGCAGCTTAGCCGGGACAACCGGTAATGAGCAGTTCTTC.

The rearrangement links TRBV11-2 to TRBJ1-6; D is ambiguous. In germline, CDR1 is SGHAT, CDR2 FQNNGV. The CDR3 contains 15 residues. The V end was cut by 7 bases, the J end by 9 bases, with 19 bases between. CDR3 coding DNA: TGTGCCAGCAAATCAGCCGGTAGTCTCAGTTCACCCCTCCACTTT. Translated, it gives CASKSAGSLSSPLHF.

The chain combines TRBV12-3 or TRBV12-4 with TRBJ2-1; possibly TRBD2 for D (6 bases). V shed 3 bases and J shed 10 bases, with 28 bases lying between them. CDR3 size: 18 residues. The CDR3 here is CASSFNLGERVGEREQFF. In nucleotides, the CDR3 is TGTGCCAGCAGTTTCAATTTGGGAGAGCGGGTGGGTGAGAGGGAGCAGTTCTTC.

The rearrangement links TRBV7-3 to TRBJ2-5; TRBD2 might be the D (6 bases). CDR1 is SGHTA, CDR2 FQGTGA, per germline. CDR3 length equals 15 residues. V lost 4 bases and J 2 bases, leaving 14 bases between the germline ends. The CDR3 DNA follows: TGTGCCAGCAGCTCCGCCGGCGGGGTACAAGAGACCCAGTACTTC. Its translation is CASSSAGGVQETQYF.

The chain has TRBV12-3 or TRBV12-4 and TRBJ2-2, with D hard to call. V was shortened by 6 bases and J by 7 bases, with 12 bases between the two germline ends. CDR3 length equals 13 residues. The CDR3 spells CASSRLGIGELFF. The CDR3 DNA reads TGTGCCAGCAGCAGACTTGGGATCGGGGAGCTGTTTTTT.

This chain connects TRBV20-1 to TRBJ2-1; no firm D call. Germline CDR1 is DFQATT and CDR2 is SNEGSKA (reference sequence). Trimming removed 0 bases from V and 6 bases from J, with 18 bases in between. This CDR3 region has 16 residues. CDR3 DNA: TGCAGTGCTAGAGATCCCAGTTCGGACCAGTTCAATGAGCAGTTCTTC. Translating gives CSARDPSSDQFNEQFF.

This clonotype has only a few counts. The chain is built from TRBV7-2 and TRBJ2-1; no firm D call. V was clipped by 2 bases and J by 14 bases, with 16 bases between them. The CDR3 runs 13 residues. CDR1 SGHTA and CDR2 FQGNSA come from the germline V gene. Here the CDR3 DNA reads TGTGCCAGCAGCTTATCCCCGGTCTGGACCAAGTTCTTC. Translation: CASSLSPVWTKFF.

This clonotype was seen only a few times. This chain joins TRBV24-1 and TRBJ2-1; tentatively, D is TRBD2 (5 bases). V was shortened by 7 bases and J by 5 bases, with 8 bases between the two germline ends. Germline values: CDR1 KGHDR, CDR2 SFDVKD. There are 12 residues in the CDR3. The CDR3 reads CATRTRNNEQFF. The DNA of the CDR3 is TGTGCCACCAGAACTAGAAACAATGAGCAGTTCTTC.

The rearrangement links TRBV5-1 to TRBJ2-3; D not resolved. The CDR3 length is 14 residues. Germline assignment: CDR1 SGHRS and CDR2 YFSETQ. Trimming stripped 1 base from V and 4 bases from J, with 10 bases between. For the CDR3, the DNA is TGCGCCAGCAGCTTGTTGGGGATCTCAGATACGCAGTATTTT. The encoded protein is CASSLLGISDTQYF.

The chain is built from TRBV29-1 and TRBJ2-3; 8 bases map to TRBD1. Germline trimming cut 7 bases from V and 5 bases from J; bases unmatched to any gene: 8. The CDR3 covers 13 residues. Germline V gives CDR1 SQVTM, CDR2 ANQGSEA. CDR3 sequence: CSDLRQGQDTQYF. In DNA form, the CDR3 reads TGCAGCGACCTACGACAGGGGCAAGATACGCAGTATTTT.

The chain is built from TRBV6-6 and TRBJ2-7, with 9 bases matching TRBD2. This CDR3 region has 16 residues. CDR1 and CDR2 from the germline V gene are MNHNY and SVGAGI (reference sequence). V dropped 5 bases and J dropped 0; count of bases not matched to a gene: 8. The CDR3 loop is CASSGTSSKSSYEQYF. The DNA for the CDR3 is TGTGCCAGCAGTGGGACTAGCAGCAAGAGCTCCTACGAGCAGTACTTC.

This rearrangement joins TRBV5-1 to TRBJ2-7; TRBD2 aligns across 8 bases. Germline loops: CDR1 SGHRS, CDR2 YFSETQ. Trimming cost V 3 bases and J 6 bases; bases outside gene matches: 14. This CDR3 is 16 amino acids long. The CDR3 nucleotides read TGCGCCAGCAGCTGGACTAGCCGGGAAGGGTCCGGCGAGCAGTACTTC. Protein sequence: CASSWTSREGSGEQYF.

The chain combines TRBV7-9 with TRBJ2-7, with a possible D match to TRBD2 (5 bases). The end of the DNA is better explained by TRBJ2-5, so the J call may be wrong. The CDR3 loop spans 14 amino acids. From germline, CDR1 is SEHNR and CDR2 FQNEAQ (reference sequence). CDR3: CASSPEGSFETQYF. CDR3 coding DNA: TGTGCCAGCAGCCCAGAGGGCAGTTTTGAGACCCAGTACTTC.

This clonotype occurred a few times. The chain combines TRBV12-3 or TRBV12-4 with TRBJ2-5; 7 nucleotides line up with TRBD1. CDR3 length: 13 amino acids. Trimming removed 3 bases from V and 5 bases from J; junction bases left unmatched: 3. The CDR3 is CASSLLQGETQYF. The CDR3 DNA is TGTGCCAGCAGTTTGCTACAGGGGGAGACCCAGTACTTC.

In this sample, this clonotype turned up a few times. This chain joins TRBV18 and TRBJ2-1, with a possible D match to TRBD2 (5 bases). V lost 6 bases and J 9 bases, leaving 12 bases between the germline ends. The CDR3 spans 12 residues. Germline assignment: CDR1 KGHSH and CDR2 LQKENI. In DNA form, the CDR3 reads TGTGCCAGCTCCCTTAGCGTAACTGAGCAGTTCTTC. Its translation is CASSLSVTEQFF.

The chain links TRBV14 to TRBJ1-2; 8 bases align to TRBD1. Germline values: CDR1 SGHDN, CDR2 FVKESK. The length of the CDR3 is 15 residues. The V segment lost 4 bases and the J segment 2 bases; nucleotides outside the gene matches: 6. The CDR3 DNA is TGTGCCAGCAGCCCCCCAGGGGGCGAAAACTATGGCTACACCTTC. Its protein product is CASSPPGGENYGYTF.

This rearrangement joins TRBV6-5 to TRBJ2-5; possible D gene TRBD2, 6 bases. The CDR3 has 13 amino acids. From germline, CDR1 is MNHEY and CDR2 SVGAGI. Trimming pared 5 bases from V and 11 bases from J, leaving 18 bases between. CDR3 sequence (DNA): TGTGCCAGCAGTCAGGGAGCATGGGGGGAGCAGTACTTC. Translating gives CASSQGAWGEQYF.

This clonotype occurred once. The chain joins TRBV6-1 to TRBJ2-1, with D possibly called TRBD1 or TRBD2 (5 bases each). V was clipped by 2 bases and J by 1 base, with 15 bases between them. Germline-derived CDR1 and CDR2 are MNHNS and SASEGT. CDR3 length: 17 residues. The CDR3 loop is CASSENGEQGSYNEQFF. DNA for the CDR3: TGTGCCAGCAGTGAAAATGGGGAGCAGGGTTCCTACAATGAGCAGTTCTTC.

There are a few counts of this clonotype. This chain connects TRBV28 to TRBJ2-5; 9 bases are shared with TRBD1. Germline CDR1 and CDR2: MDHEN and SYDVKM. CDR3 length: 15 amino acids. J was trimmed by 5 bases and V by 5 bases; bases with no gene match: 9. The CDR3 nucleotides are TGTGCCAGCAGTCTGGGACAGGGCTGGCAGGAGACCCAGTACTTC. Protein sequence: CASSLGQGWQETQYF.

The chain employs TRBV20-1 and TRBJ2-7; TRBD1 aligns across 7 bases. The closer fit of TRBJ2-5 to the DNA end suggests the J call may be wrong. Germline CDR1 reads DFQATT; CDR2 reads SNEGSKA (reference sequence). The CDR3 length is 13 residues. The CDR3, as DNA: TGCAGTGCTACCGGGACAGTTATAGAGACCCAGTACTTC. It encodes CSATGTVIETQYF.

This clonotype was recorded a few times. The chain is built from TRBV28 and TRBJ2-1, with 7 bases lining up with TRBD1. The CDR3 has 11 amino acids. V shed 6 bases, J shed 10 bases, and the junction held 3 bases outside the gene matches. The germline V gene has CDR1 MDHEN and CDR2 SYDVKM. CDR3 DNA sequence: TGTGCCAGCAGGACAGGGTACGAGCAGTTCTTC. Translation gives CASRTGYEQFF. Based on the CDR3 plus reference TRBV28 and TRBJ2-1, the full variable domain is DVKVTQSSRYLVKRTGEKVFLECVQDMDHENMFWYRQDPGLGLRLIYFSYDVKMKEKGDIPEGYSVSREKKERFSLILESASTNQTSMYLCASRTGYEQFFGPGTRLTVL.

V is TRBV20-1 and J is TRBJ1-2; D gene unclear. Deletions cut 5 bases from V and 6 bases from J, with 7 bases between. Germline V gene sequence: CDR1 DFQATT, CDR2 SNEGSKA (reference sequence). The CDR3 loop spans 10 amino acids. The CDR3 spells CSAFVNGYTF. The CDR3 bases are TGCAGTGCTTTTGTTAATGGCTACACCTTC.

The chain joins TRBV7-9 to TRBJ2-7; TRBD2 aligns across 10 bases. Trimming took 5 bases from V and 2 from J; bases not matched to a gene: 6. The germline V gene has CDR1 SEHNR and CDR2 FQNEAQ (reference sequence). CDR3 length equals 15 residues. CDR3 in amino acids: CASSILAGDPYEQYF. The CDR3 nucleotides are TGTGCCAGCAGCATCCTAGCGGGAGATCCCTACGAGCAGTACTTC.

Concerning this clonotype itself: At one boundary the junction diverges from the germline segment, which might be a read error. The chain has TRBV7-2 and TRBJ2-3; D perhaps matches TRBD1 (5 bases). Germline-derived CDR1 and CDR2 are SGHTA and FQGNSA. There are 12 residues in the CDR3. The CDR3, as DNA: TGTGCCAGCAGCCGAGACACAGGTACGCAGTATTTT. It yields the protein CASSRDTGTQYF.

In its sample, this clonotype was seen a few times. The chain has TRBV2 and TRBJ2-3; D might be TRBD2 (5 bases). The CDR3 is 14 residues long. The ends were cut back, 5 bases at V and 4 bases at J, with 13 bases in the middle. Germline values: CDR1 SNHLY, CDR2 FYNNEI. This CDR3 is CASSRDRRADTQYF. CDR3 sequence (DNA): TGTGCCAGCAGTCGTGACCGGCGGGCAGATACGCAGTATTTT.